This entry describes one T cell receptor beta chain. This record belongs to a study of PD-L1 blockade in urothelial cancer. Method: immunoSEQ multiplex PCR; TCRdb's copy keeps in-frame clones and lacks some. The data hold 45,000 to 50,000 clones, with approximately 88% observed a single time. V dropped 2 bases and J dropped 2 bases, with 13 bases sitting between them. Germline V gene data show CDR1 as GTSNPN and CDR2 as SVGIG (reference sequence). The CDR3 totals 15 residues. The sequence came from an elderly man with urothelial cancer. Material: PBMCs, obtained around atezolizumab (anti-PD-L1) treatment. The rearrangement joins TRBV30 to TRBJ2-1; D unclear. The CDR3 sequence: CAWSSSPRPYNEQFF. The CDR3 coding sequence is TGTGCCTGGAGTTCCTCCCCCCGTCCCTACAATGAGCAGTTCTTC.